This T cell receptor (beta chain) was sequenced during a study of T cell changes during pregnancy in multiple sclerosis. Only one count was recorded for this clone. Trimming took 2 bases from V and 3 from J, leaving 14 bases between them. This CDR3 contains 16 residues. Germline CDR1 reads LNHNV; CDR2 reads YYDKDF (reference sequence). Here immunoSEQ multiplex PCR was the method, and the copy in TCRdb shows in-frame clones only, minus some. In the table there are about 98,000 clones, roughly nine tenths of which are singletons. The input for sequencing was peripheral blood, taken after pregnancy. J is TRBJ1-5 and V is TRBV15; a weak D match, TRBD1 (6 bases). This sequence was found in a female donor in good health, enrolled as a control in a pregnancy study. Written as DNA, the CDR3 is TGTGCCACCAGCAGAAAATTAGGGGACATCAATCAGCCCCAGCATTTT. It encodes CATSRKLGDINQPQHF.